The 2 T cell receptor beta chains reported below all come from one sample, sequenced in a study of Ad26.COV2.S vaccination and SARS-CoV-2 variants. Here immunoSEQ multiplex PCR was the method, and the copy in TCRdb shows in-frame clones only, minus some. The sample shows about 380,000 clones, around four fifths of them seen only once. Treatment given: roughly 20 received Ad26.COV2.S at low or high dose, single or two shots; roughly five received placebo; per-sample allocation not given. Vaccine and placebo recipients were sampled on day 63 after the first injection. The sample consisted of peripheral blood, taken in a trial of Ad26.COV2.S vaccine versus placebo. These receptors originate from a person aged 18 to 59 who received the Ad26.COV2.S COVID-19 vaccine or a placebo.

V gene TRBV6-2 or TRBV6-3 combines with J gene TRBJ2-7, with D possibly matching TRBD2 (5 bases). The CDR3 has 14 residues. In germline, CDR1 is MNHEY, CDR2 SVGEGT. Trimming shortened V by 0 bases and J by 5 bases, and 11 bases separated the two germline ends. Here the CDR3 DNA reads TGTGCCAGCAGTTACTCGTCGGGGTCGAACGAGCAGTACTTC. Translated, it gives CASSYSSGSNEQYF.

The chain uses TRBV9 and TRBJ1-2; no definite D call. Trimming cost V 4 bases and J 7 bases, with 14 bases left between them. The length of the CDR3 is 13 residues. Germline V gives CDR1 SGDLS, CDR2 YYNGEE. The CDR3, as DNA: TGTGCCAGCAGCAGCTCGAGACTGTTTGGCTACACCTTC. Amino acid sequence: CASSSSRLFGYTF.